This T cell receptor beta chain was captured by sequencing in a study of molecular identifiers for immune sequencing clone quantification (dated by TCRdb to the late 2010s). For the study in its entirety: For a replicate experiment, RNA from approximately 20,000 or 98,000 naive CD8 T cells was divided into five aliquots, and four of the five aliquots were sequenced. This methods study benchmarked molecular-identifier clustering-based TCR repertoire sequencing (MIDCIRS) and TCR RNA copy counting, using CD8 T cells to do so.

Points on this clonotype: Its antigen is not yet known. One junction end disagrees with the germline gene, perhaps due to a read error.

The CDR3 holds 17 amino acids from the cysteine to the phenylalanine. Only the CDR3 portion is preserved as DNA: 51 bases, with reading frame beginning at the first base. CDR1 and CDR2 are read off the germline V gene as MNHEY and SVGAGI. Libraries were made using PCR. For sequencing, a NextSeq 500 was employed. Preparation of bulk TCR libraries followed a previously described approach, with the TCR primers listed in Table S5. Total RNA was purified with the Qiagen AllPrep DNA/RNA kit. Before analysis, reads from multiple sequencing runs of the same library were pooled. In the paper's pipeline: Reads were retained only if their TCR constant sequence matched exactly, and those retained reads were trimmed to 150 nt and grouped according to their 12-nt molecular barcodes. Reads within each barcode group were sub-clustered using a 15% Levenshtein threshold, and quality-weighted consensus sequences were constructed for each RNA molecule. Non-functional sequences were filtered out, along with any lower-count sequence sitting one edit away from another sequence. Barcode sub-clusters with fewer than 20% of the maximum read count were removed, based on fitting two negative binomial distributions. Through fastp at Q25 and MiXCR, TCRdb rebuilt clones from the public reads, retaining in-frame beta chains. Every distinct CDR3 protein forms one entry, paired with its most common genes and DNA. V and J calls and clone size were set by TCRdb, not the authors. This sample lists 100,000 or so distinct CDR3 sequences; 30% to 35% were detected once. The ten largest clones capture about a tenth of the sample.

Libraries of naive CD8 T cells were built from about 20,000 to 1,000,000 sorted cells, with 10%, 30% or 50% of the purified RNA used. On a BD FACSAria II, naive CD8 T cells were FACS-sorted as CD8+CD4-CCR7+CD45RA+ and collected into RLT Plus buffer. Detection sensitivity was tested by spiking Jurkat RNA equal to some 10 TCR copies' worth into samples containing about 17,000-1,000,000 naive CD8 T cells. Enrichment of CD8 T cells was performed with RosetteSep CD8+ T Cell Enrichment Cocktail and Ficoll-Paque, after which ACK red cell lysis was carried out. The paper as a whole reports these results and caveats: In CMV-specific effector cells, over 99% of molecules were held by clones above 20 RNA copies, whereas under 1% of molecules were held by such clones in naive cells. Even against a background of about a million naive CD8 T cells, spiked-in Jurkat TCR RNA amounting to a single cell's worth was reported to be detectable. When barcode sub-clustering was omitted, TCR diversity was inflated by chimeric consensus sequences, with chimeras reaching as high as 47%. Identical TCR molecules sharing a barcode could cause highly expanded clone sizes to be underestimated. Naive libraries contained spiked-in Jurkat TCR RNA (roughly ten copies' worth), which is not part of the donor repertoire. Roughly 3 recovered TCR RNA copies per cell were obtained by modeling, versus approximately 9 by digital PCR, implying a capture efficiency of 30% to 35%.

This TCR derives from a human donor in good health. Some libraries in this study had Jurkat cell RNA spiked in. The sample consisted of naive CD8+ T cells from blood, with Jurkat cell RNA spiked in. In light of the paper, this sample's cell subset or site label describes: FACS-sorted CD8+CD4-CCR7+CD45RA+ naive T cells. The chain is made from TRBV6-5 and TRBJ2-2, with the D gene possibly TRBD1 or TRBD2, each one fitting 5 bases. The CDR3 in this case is CASSNSIGHPNTGELLF. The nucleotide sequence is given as TGTGCCAGCAGTAACTCGATTGGACACCCGAACACCGGGGAGCTGTTATTT.